These T cell receptor beta chains were read from a single sample in a study of blood T cells in healthy people across ages. TCRdb re-derived calls from the 5' RACE reads in MiXCR, one entry per CDR3 protein. The repertoire includes 350,000 to 450,000 distinct CDR3 sequences, 45% to 60% of them detected once, and 51% sits in the top ten. Sequencing was carried out using blood. The receptors here all came from a man aged 55 to 70 in good health. CDR3s include the opening cysteine and the closing phenylalanine or tryptophan. The order of the fields is V gene, clone size, J gene, D gene, CDR3 protein, CDR3 DNA. D genes are given only for firm matches. The size field is filled for only some rows; it gives once, few, many or a size class.

>TRBV4-2|.|TRBJ1-2|TRBD1
CASSQDPQGANSGYTF
TGTGCCAGCAGCCAAGATCCCCAGGGGGCTAACTCTGGCTACACCTTC
>TRBV7-2|once|TRBJ2-1|TRBD2
CASRPPGLAPYNEQFF
TGTGCCAGCAGGCCACCGGGACTAGCGCCCTACAATGAGCAGTTCTTC
>TRBV9|few|TRBJ2-6|.
CASSGVFSGANVLTF
TGTGCCAGCAGCGGGGTCTTCTCTGGGGCCAACGTCCTGACTTTC
>TRBV6-5|.|TRBJ2-1|TRBD2
CASSRSGGRNEQFF
TGTGCCAGCAGCCGCTCGGGGGGGCGCAATGAGCAGTTCTTC
>TRBV30|.|TRBJ2-5|TRBD1
CAWSRQGPETQYF
TGTGCCTGGAGTCGACAGGGTCCGGAGACCCAGTACTTC
>TRBV6-5|.|TRBJ1-2|.
CASSYYGTANYGYTF
TGTGCCAGCAGTTACTACGGGACGGCGAACTATGGCTACACCTTC
>TRBV12-3/TRBV12-4|.|TRBJ2-5|.
CATRGFQETQYF
TGTGCCACCCGAGGGTTCCAAGAGACCCAGTACTTC
>TRBV28|.|TRBJ2-5|TRBD1
CASSHYSGTEGDEQYF
TGTGCCAGCAGTCACTACTCCGGGACAGAGGGGGATGAGCAGTACTTC
>TRBV7-2|.|TRBJ2-1|.
CASSLAYHQETQFF
TGTGCCAGCAGCTTGGCCTATCACCAAGAGACCCAGTTCTTC
>TRBV7-9|many|TRBJ2-5|.
CASSSWDTQTQYF
TGTGCCAGCAGCTCATGGGACACCCAGACCCAGTACTTC
>TRBV20-1|.|TRBJ2-5|.
CSASEIGRGETQYF
TGCAGTGCTAGTGAGATAGGGCGGGGAGAGACCCAGTACTTC
>TRBV7-2|few|TRBJ2-4|.
CASSLGGPTAKNIQYF
TGTGCCAGCAGCTTAGGTGGCCCCACAGCCAAAAACATTCAGTACTTC
>TRBV5-1|.|TRBJ2-7|.
CASSPGNYYEQYF
TGCGCCAGCAGCCCAGGGAACTACTACGAGCAGTACTTC
>TRBV6-5|.|TRBJ2-1|.
CASSYSRGEQFF
TGTGCCAGCAGTTACTCGAGGGGTGAGCAGTTCTTC
>TRBV12-3/TRBV12-4|few|TRBJ2-7|TRBD1
CASKTGTVGEQYF
TGTGCCAGCAAGACAGGGACGGTCGGCGAGCAGTACTTC
>TRBV3-1|many|TRBJ2-5|.
CASSQDLARKTQYF
TGTGCCAGCAGCCAAGATTTGGCAAGGAAGACCCAGTACTTC
>TRBV11-1|.|TRBJ2-3|.
CASSSRRSLAQYF
TGTGCCAGCAGCTCGAGGAGGTCGCTGGCGCAGTATTTT
>TRBV9|few|TRBJ2-6|.
CASSVGDRRPLTF
TGTGCCAGCAGCGTAGGTGACAGGAGGCCCCTGACTTTC
>TRBV25-1|.|TRBJ2-7|.
CASSEDFYEQYF
TGTGCCAGCAGTGAGGACTTCTACGAGCAGTACTTC
>TRBV20-1|.|TRBJ2-5|TRBD2
CSADTGRASGRSHQETQYF
TGCAGTGCTGACACCGGAAGGGCTAGCGGGCGATCCCACCAAGAGACCCAGTACTTC
>TRBV6-2/TRBV6-3|.|TRBJ2-7|TRBD1
CASSDRVYEQYF
TGTGCCAGCAGTGACAGGGTGTACGAGCAGTACTTC
>TRBV7-2|few|TRBJ1-1|.
CASSDSTEAFF
TGTGCCAGCAGCGACAGCACTGAAGCTTTCTTT
>TRBV2|.|TRBJ2-3|TRBD2
CASSETSGRTDTQYF
TGTGCCAGCAGTGAAACTAGCGGGCGCACAGATACGCAGTATTTT
>TRBV29-1|.|TRBJ2-1|TRBD1
CSGRQGAYNEQFF
TGCAGCGGCAGACAGGGGGCCTACAATGAGCAGTTCTTC
>TRBV20-1|.|TRBJ2-1|.
CSAPGTGQETQFF
TGCAGTGCTCCCGGAACAGGGCAAGAGACCCAGTTCTTC
>TRBV7-7|.|TRBJ2-4|TRBD1
CASSVTGGNIQYF
TGTGCTAGCAGCGTAACAGGGGGCAACATTCAGTACTTC